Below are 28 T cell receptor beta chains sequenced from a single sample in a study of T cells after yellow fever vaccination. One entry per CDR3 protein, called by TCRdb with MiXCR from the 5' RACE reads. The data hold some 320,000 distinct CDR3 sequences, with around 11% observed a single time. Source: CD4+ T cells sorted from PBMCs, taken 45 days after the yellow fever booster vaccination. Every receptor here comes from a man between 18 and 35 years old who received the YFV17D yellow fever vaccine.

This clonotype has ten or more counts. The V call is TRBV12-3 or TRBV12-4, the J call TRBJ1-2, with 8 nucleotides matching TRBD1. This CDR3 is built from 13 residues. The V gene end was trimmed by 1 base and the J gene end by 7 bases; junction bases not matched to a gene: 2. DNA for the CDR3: TGTGCCAGCAGTTTAGTCACAGGGGGTGGCTACACCTTC. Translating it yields CASSLVTGGGYTF.

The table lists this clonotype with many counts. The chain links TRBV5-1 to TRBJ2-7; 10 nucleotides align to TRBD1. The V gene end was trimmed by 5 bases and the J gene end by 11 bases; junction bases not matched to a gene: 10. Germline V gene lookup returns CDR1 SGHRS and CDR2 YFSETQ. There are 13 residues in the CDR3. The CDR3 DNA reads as TGCGCCAGCAGTCCTGACAGGGGGCTTCATGAGTACGTC. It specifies CASSPDRGLHEYV.

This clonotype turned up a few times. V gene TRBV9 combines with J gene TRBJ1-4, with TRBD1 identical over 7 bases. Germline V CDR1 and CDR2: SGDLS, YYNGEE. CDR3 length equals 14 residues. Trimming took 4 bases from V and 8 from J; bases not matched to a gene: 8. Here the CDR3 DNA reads TGTGCCAGCAGCTTAAGGGGGCTCGGGGAAAAACTGTTTTTT. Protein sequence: CASSLRGLGEKLFF.

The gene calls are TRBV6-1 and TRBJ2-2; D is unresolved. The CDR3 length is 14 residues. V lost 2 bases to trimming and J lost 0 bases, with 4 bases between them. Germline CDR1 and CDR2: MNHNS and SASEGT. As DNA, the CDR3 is TGTGCCAGCAGTGAACGGCCGAACACCGGGGAGCTGTTTTTT. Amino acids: CASSERPNTGELFF.

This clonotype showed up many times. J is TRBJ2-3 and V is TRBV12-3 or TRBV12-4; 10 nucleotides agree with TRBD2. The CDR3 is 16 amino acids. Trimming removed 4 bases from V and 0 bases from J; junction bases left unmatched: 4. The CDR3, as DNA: TGTGCCAGCAGTTCTCTAGCGGGGGCTAGCACAGATACGCAGTATTTT. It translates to CASSSLAGASTDTQYF.

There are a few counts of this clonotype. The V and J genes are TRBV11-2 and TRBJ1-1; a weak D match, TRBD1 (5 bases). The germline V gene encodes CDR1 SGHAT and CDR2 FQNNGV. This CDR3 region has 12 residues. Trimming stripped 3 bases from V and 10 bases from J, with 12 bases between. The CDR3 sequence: CASSLVLRGAFF. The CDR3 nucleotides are TGTGCCAGCAGCTTGGTTTTAAGGGGAGCTTTCTTT.

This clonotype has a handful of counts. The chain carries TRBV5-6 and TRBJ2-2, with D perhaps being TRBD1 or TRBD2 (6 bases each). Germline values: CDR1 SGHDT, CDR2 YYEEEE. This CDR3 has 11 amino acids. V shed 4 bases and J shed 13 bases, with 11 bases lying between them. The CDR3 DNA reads TGTGCCAGCAGCGGAGGGGGTGGGCTGTTTTTT. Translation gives CASSGGGGLFF. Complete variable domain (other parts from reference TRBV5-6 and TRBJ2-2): DAGVTQSPTHLIKTRGQQVTLRCSPKSGHDTVSWYQQALGQGPQFIFQYYEEEERQRGNFPDRFSGHQFPNYSSELNVNALLLGDSALYLCASSGGGGLFFGEGSRLTVL.

The CDR3 nucleotides are TGTGCCAGCAGCACTCGATTGTTGGCCGCCGGGGTTGGTAATTCACCCCTCCACTTT. Its translation: CASSTRLLAAGVGNSPLHF. V and J are TRBV5-5 and TRBJ1-6; D gene unclear. Germline V CDR1 and CDR2: SGHKS, YYEKEE (reference sequence). With 4 bases removed from V and 6 bases from J, the gap between germline ends came to 26 bases. CDR3 length equals 19 residues.

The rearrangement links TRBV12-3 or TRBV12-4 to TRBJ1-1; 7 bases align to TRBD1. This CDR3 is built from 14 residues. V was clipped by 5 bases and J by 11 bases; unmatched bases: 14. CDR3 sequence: CASSPGWTGGRAFF. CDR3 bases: TGTGCCAGCAGTCCTGGATGGACAGGAGGGCGTGCTTTCTTT.

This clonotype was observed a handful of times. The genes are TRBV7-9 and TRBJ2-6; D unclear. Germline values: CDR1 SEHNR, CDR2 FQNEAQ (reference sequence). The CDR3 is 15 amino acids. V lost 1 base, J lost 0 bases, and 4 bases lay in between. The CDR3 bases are TGTGCCAGCAGCTTAGTTAGCTCTGGGGCCAACGTCCTGACTTTC. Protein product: CASSLVSSGANVLTF. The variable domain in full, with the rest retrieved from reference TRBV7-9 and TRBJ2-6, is DTGVSQNPRHKITKRGQNVTFRCDPISEHNRLYWYRQTLGQGPEFLTYFQNEAQLEKSRLLSDRFSAERPKGSFSTLEIQRTEQGDSAMYLCASSLVSSGANVLTFGAGSRLTVL.

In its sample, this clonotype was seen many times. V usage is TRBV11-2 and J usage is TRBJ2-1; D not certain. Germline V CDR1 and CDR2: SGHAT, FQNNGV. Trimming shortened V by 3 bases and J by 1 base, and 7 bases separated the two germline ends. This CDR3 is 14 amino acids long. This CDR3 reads CASSFRWSYNEQFF. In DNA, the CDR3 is TGTGCCAGCAGCTTCAGGTGGTCCTACAATGAGCAGTTCTTC.

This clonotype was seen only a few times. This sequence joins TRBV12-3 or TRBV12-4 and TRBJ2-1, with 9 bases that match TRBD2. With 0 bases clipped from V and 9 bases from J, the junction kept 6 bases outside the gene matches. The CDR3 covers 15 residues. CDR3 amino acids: CASSLAVAGVSEQFF. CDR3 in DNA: TGTGCCAGCAGTTTAGCTGTAGCGGGGGTAAGTGAGCAGTTCTTC.

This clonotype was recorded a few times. The CDR3 DNA follows: TGTGCCAGCAGTCTCGGACAGGGGGCCTCCGAGCAGTACGTC. Its protein is CASSLGQGASEQYV. The J gene is TRBJ2-7, the V gene TRBV25-1, with TRBD1 matching 11 bases. V dropped 5 bases and J dropped 6; count of bases not matched to a gene: 6. The CDR3 spans 14 residues. Per the germline V gene, CDR1 is MGHDK and CDR2 is SYGVNS.

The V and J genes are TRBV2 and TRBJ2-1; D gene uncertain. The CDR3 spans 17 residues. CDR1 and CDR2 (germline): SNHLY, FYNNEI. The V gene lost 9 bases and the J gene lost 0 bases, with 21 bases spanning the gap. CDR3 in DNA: TGTGCCAGTGTAAGGGTCGGAACACCGAGCTCCTACAATGAGCAGTTCTTC. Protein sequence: CASVRVGTPSSYNEQFF.

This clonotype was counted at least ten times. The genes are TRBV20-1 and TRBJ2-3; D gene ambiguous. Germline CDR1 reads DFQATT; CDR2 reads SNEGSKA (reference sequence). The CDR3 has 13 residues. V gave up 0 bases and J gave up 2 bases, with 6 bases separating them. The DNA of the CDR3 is TGCAGTGCTAGAGAGGTGGACACAGATACGCAGTATTTT. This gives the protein CSAREVDTDTQYF.

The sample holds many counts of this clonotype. The chain's CDR3 is CASRGRDTGELFF. CDR3 nucleotide sequence: TGTGCCAGCCGGGGCCGGGACACCGGGGAGCTGTTTTTT. The V call is TRBV6-2 or TRBV6-3, the J call TRBJ2-2; D is possibly TRBD1 or TRBD2 (5 bases each). Germline-derived CDR1 and CDR2 are MNHEY and SVGEGT. The ends were cut back, 8 bases at V and 3 bases at J, with 10 bases in the middle. This CDR3 spans 13 amino acids.

For the CDR3, the DNA is TGCAGCGTTGCAGAAATCTCTGGGGCCAACGTCCTGACTTTC. Translation gives CSVAEISGANVLTF. This chain links TRBV29-1 with TRBJ2-6; D not resolved. Germline CDR1 and CDR2: SQVTM and ANQGSEA. V lost 4 bases and J 0 bases, leaving 7 bases between the germline ends. The CDR3 runs 14 residues.

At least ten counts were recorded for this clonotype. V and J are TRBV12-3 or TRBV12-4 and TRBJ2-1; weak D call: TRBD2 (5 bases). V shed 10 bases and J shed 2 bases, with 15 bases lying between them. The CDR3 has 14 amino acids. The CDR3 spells CATLRNGAYNEQFF. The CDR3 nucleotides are TGTGCCACCTTACGAAACGGGGCCTACAATGAGCAGTTCTTC.

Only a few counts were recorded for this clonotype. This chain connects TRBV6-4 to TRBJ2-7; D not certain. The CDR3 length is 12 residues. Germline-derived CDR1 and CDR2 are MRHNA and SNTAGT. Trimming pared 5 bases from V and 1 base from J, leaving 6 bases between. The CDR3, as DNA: TGTGCCAGCAGTCCCCCATCCTACGAGCAGTACGTC. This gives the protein CASSPPSYEQYV.

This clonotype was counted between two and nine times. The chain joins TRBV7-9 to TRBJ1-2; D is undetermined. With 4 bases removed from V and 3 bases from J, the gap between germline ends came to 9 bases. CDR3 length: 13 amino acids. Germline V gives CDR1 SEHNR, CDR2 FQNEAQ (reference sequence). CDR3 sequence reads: CASSYAQDYGYTF. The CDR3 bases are TGTGCCAGCAGCTACGCCCAAGACTATGGCTACACCTTC.

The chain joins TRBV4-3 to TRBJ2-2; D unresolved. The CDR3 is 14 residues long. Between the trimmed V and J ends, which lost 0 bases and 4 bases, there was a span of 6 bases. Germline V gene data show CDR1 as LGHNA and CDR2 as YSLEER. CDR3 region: CASSQEVSTGELFF. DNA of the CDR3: TGCGCCAGCAGCCAAGAGGTATCCACCGGGGAGCTGTTTTTT.

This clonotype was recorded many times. CDR3: CSALVGTNTEAFF. The CDR3 DNA reads as TGCAGCGCCCTCGTAGGAACGAACACTGAAGCTTTCTTT. The chain joins TRBV29-1 to TRBJ1-1; D not resolved. Germline V gene lookup returns CDR1 SQVTM and CDR2 ANQGSEA. The V end lost 7 bases, the J end lost 1 base, and 13 bases lay between the germline ends. This CDR3 is 13 amino acids long.

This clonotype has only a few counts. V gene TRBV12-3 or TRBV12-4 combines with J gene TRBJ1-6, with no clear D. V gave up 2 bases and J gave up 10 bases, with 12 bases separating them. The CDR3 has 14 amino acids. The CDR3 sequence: CASSLRRARSPLHF. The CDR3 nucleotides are TGTGCCAGCAGTTTACGAAGGGCGCGGTCACCCCTCCACTTT.

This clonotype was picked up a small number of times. In DNA, the CDR3 is TGCAGCGTTGAGGGACAGGGGGTGAAGACCCAGTACTTC. Translation: CSVEGQGVKTQYF. The chain recombines TRBV29-1 with TRBJ2-5, with TRBD1 identical over 11 bases. Germline V gives CDR1 SQVTM, CDR2 ANQGSEA. The CDR3 has 13 amino acids. With V trimmed by 3 bases and J by 6 bases, 3 bases remained unmatched.

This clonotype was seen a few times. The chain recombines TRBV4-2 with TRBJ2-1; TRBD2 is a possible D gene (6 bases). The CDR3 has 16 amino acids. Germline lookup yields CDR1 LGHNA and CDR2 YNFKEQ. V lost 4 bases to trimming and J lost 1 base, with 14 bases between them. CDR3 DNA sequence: TGTGCCAGCAGCCGCCGAGGAGGGTCGTCCTACAATGAGCAGTTCTTC. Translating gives CASSRRGGSSYNEQFF.

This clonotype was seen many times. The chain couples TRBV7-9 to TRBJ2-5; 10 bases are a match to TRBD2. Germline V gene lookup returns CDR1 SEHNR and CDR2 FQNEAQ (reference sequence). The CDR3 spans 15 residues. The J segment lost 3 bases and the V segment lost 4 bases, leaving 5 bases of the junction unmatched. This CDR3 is CASSSWTSGEETQYF. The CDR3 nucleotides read TGTGCCAGCAGCTCCTGGACTAGCGGAGAAGAGACCCAGTACTTC.

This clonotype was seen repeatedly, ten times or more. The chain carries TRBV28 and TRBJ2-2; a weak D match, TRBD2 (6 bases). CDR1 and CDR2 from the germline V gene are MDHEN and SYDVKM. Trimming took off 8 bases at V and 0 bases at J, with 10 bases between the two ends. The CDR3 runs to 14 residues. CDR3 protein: CASLTSTNTGELFF. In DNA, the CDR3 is TGTGCCAGCTTGACTAGTACGAACACCGGGGAGCTGTTTTTT.

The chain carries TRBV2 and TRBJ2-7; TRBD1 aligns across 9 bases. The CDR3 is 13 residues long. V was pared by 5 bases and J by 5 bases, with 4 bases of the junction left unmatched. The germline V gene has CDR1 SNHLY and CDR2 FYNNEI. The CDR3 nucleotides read TGTGCCAGCAGTCCGGACAGGGGCAACGAGCAGTACTTC. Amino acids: CASSPDRGNEQYF.